These T cell receptor beta chains were read from a single sample in a study of cytomegalovirus exposure and HLA in healthy donors. The assay was immunoSEQ multiplex PCR, and TCRdb's table has in-frame clones only and misses some. The data contain around 140,000 clones, 65% to 85% of them seen just once; the ten biggest clones take up approximately 1.6%. The sequenced sample was PBMCs. The receptors shown here come from a woman aged 18-35 years in good health and CMV-seronegative. Both conserved end residues are part of each CDR3. Only some rows state a clone size, as once, few, many or a class for expanded clones.

cdr3_aa: CASRGWGDVEAFF
v_call: TRBV2
clone_size: .
j_call: TRBJ1-1

cdr3_aa: CASNPRDISGNTIYF
v_call: TRBV6-1
clone_size: .
j_call: TRBJ1-3

cdr3_aa: CASSLAPGGNTEAFF
v_call: TRBV11-2
clone_size: .
j_call: TRBJ1-1

cdr3_aa: CAISVARRSGRTTDTQYF
v_call: TRBV10-3
clone_size: .
j_call: TRBJ2-3

cdr3_aa: CASARSSGNTIYF
v_call: TRBV30
clone_size: once
j_call: TRBJ1-3

cdr3_aa: CASSINYGYTF
v_call: TRBV6-6
clone_size: .
j_call: TRBJ1-2

cdr3_aa: CASSLGRLNTEAFF
v_call: TRBV11-2
clone_size: .
j_call: TRBJ1-1

cdr3_aa: CASSLESAGVNTIYF
v_call: TRBV5-1
clone_size: .
j_call: TRBJ1-3

cdr3_aa: CASSLGTGKASTDTQYF
v_call: TRBV5-1
clone_size: .
j_call: TRBJ2-3

cdr3_aa: CASYRGLGYTF
v_call: TRBV6-1
clone_size: .
j_call: TRBJ1-2

cdr3_aa: CVSSPIRRKQGAYGYTF
v_call: TRBV11-2
clone_size: .
j_call: TRBJ1-2

cdr3_aa: CSVQTERAASYEQYF
v_call: TRBV29-1
clone_size: once
j_call: TRBJ2-7

cdr3_aa: CASSFVGGRMGELFF
v_call: TRBV5-4
clone_size: few
j_call: TRBJ2-2

cdr3_aa: CASSLGAGGEAFF
v_call: TRBV7-9
clone_size: .
j_call: TRBJ1-1

cdr3_aa: CSSSSPGLFYNEQFF
v_call: TRBV7-9
clone_size: .
j_call: TRBJ2-1

cdr3_aa: CASSERRRAGELFF
v_call: TRBV2
clone_size: few
j_call: TRBJ2-2

cdr3_aa: CASSPLSSGDYNEQFF
v_call: TRBV18
clone_size: .
j_call: TRBJ2-1

cdr3_aa: CASSLGQGGSSGYTF
v_call: TRBV5-1
clone_size: once
j_call: TRBJ1-2

cdr3_aa: CASSGEDPYEQYF
v_call: TRBV18
clone_size: .
j_call: TRBJ2-7

cdr3_aa: CASSKKGLASYEQYF
v_call: TRBV27
clone_size: .
j_call: TRBJ2-7

cdr3_aa: CASSLRGHYDQETQYF
v_call: TRBV5-4
clone_size: few
j_call: TRBJ2-5

cdr3_aa: CASSLELGEKFF
v_call: TRBV7-2
clone_size: .
j_call: TRBJ2-1

cdr3_aa: CASSSGLAGLDTQYF
v_call: TRBV4-1
clone_size: few
j_call: TRBJ2-3

cdr3_aa: CASSLELTPTSEQYF
v_call: TRBV5-4
clone_size: .
j_call: .

cdr3_aa: CAISATLGQRIGNTIYF
v_call: TRBV10-3
clone_size: .
j_call: TRBJ1-3

cdr3_aa: CASSWGLAGAYEQYF
v_call: TRBV5-1
clone_size: few
j_call: TRBJ2-7

cdr3_aa: CASSLDRALRGQYF
v_call: TRBV25-1
clone_size: .
j_call: TRBJ2-7

cdr3_aa: CASSFWDRVEHGYTF
v_call: TRBV27
clone_size: .
j_call: TRBJ1-2

cdr3_aa: CASSLSSGRIEQYF
v_call: TRBV7-6
clone_size: .
j_call: TRBJ2-7

cdr3_aa: CASSFWDSLMNTEAFF
v_call: TRBV28
clone_size: .
j_call: TRBJ1-1

cdr3_aa: CASSEVSVRGLGWTGWRANYGYTF
v_call: TRBV2
clone_size: .
j_call: TRBJ1-2

cdr3_aa: CASSLTLVRGSAGTEAFF
v_call: TRBV5-4
clone_size: .
j_call: TRBJ1-1

cdr3_aa: CASRRESGKETQYF
v_call: TRBV2
clone_size: .
j_call: TRBJ2-5

cdr3_aa: CASSLPGEQSDYGYTF
v_call: TRBV5-6
clone_size: .
j_call: TRBJ1-2

cdr3_aa: CASSWGTGDNQPQHF
v_call: TRBV5-8
clone_size: .
j_call: TRBJ1-5

cdr3_aa: CASTMGGQGRGYGYTF
v_call: TRBV28
clone_size: .
j_call: TRBJ1-2

cdr3_aa: CASSVQNTEAFF
v_call: TRBV10-2
clone_size: .
j_call: TRBJ1-1

cdr3_aa: CASSSTSGTGFYEQYF
v_call: TRBV5-1
clone_size: .
j_call: TRBJ2-7

cdr3_aa: CASRRFRGGQDTQYF
v_call: TRBV10-2
clone_size: .
j_call: TRBJ2-3

cdr3_aa: CASSLGGTHNEQFF
v_call: TRBV19
clone_size: .
j_call: TRBJ2-1